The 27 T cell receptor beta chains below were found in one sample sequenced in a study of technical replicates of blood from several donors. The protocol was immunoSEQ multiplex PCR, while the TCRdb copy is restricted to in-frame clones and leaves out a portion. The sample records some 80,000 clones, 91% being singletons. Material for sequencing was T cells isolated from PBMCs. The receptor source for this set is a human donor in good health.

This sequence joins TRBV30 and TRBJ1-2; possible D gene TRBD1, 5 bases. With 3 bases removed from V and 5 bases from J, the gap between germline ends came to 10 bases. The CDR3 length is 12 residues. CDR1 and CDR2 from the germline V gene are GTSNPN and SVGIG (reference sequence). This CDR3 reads CAWRYRPYGYTF. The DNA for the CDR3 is TGTGCCTGGAGGTACAGGCCGTATGGCTACACCTTC.

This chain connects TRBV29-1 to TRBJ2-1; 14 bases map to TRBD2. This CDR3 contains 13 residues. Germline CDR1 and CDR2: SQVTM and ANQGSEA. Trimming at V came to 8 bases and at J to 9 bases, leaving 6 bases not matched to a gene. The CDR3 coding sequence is TGCAGCACGGGACTAGCGGGAGTAGGTGAGCAGTTCTTC. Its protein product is CSTGLAGVGEQFF.

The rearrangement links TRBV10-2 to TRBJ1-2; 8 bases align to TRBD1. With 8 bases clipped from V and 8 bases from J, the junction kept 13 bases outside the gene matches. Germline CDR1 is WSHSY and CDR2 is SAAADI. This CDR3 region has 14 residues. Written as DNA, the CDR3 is TGCGCCAGCTGGGATCTGACAGGGGACATCGGCTACACCTTC. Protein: CASWDLTGDIGYTF.

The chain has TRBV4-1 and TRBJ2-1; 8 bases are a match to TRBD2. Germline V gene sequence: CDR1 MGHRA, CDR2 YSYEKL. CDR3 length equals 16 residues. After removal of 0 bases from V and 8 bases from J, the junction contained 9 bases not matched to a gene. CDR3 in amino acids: CASSQDTGTRVYEQFF. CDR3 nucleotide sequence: TGCGCCAGCAGCCAAGACACCGGGACTAGGGTATATGAGCAGTTCTTC.

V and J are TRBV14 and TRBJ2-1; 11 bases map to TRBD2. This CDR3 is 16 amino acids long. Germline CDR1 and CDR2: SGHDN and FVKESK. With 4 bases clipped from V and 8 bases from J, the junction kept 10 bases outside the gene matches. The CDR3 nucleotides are TGTGCCAGCAGCCCCTCCGCTAGCGGGAGGAAGGATGAGCAGTTCTTC. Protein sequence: CASSPSASGRKDEQFF. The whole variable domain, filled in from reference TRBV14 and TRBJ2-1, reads EAGVTQFPSHSVIEKGQTVTLRCDPISGHDNLYWYRRVMGKEIKFLLHFVKESKQDESGMPNNRFLAERTGGTYSTLKVQPAELEDSGVYFCASSPSASGRKDEQFFGPGTRLTVL.

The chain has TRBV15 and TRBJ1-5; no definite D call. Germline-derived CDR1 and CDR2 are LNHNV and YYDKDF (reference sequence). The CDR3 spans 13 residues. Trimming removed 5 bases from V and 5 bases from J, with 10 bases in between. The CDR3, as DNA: TGTGCCACCAGCGGTCGACGGGATCAGCCCCAGCATTTT. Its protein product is CATSGRRDQPQHF.

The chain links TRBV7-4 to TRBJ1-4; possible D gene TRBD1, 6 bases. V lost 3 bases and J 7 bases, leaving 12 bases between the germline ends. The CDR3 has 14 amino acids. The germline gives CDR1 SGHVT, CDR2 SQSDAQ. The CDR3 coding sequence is TGTGCCAGCAGCTTGGGGGGGCTAGGTGAAAAACTGTTTTTT. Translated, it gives CASSLGGLGEKLFF.

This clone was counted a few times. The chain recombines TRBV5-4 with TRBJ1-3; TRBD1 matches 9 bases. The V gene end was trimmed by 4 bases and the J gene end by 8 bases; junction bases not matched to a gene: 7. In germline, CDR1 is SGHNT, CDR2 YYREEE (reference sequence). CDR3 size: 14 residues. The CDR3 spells CASSDGQGPDTIYF. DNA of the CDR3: TGTGCCAGCAGCGACGGACAGGGGCCGGACACCATATATTTT.

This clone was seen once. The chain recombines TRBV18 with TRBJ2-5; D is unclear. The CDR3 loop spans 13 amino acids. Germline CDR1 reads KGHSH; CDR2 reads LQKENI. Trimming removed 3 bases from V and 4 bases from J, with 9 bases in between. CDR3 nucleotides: TGTGCCAGCTCACCTGGGTCGGGAGAGACCCAGTACTTC. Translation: CASSPGSGETQYF.

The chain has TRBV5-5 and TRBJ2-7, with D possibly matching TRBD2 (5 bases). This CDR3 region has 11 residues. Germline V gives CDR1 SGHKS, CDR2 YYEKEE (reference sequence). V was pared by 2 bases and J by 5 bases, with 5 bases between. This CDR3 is CASSFGNEQYF. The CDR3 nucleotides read TGTGCCAGCAGCTTCGGGAACGAGCAGTACTTC.

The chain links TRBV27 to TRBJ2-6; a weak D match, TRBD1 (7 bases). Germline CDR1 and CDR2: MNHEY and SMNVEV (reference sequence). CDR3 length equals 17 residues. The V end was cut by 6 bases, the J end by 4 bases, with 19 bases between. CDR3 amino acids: CASSLAEGALGANVLTF. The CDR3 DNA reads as TGTGCCAGCAGCCTGGCGGAGGGGGCGCTGGGGGCCAACGTCCTGACTTTC.

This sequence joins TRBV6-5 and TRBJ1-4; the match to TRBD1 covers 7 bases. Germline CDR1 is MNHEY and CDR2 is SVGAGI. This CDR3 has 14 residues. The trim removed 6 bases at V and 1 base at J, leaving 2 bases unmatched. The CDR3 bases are TGTGCCAGCAGCCGACAGGGAACTAATGAAAAACTGTTTTTT. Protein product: CASSRQGTNEKLFF.

The DNA for the CDR3 is TGTGCCATCCGGGGAATTGGCGCCGGGGAGCTGTTTTTT. It is translated as CAIRGIGAGELFF. The chain combines TRBV6-5 with TRBJ2-2, with D perhaps matching TRBD2 (5 bases). The ends were cut back, 10 bases at V and 6 bases at J, with 15 bases in the middle. Germline lookup yields CDR1 MNHEY and CDR2 SVGAGI. This CDR3 comprises 13 residues.

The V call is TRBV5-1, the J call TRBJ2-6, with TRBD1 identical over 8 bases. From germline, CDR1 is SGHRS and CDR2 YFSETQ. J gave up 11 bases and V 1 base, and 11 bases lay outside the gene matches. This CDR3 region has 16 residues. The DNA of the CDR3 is TGCGCCAGCAGCTTGCGGACAGGGATTAGTTCTGACGTCCTGACTTTC. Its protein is CASSLRTGISSDVLTF.

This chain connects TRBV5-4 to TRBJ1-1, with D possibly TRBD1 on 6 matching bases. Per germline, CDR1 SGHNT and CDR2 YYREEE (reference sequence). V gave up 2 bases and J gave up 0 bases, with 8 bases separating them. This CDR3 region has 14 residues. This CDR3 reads CASSFGQLNTEAFF. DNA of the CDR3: TGTGCCAGCAGCTTTGGACAGTTGAACACTGAAGCTTTCTTT. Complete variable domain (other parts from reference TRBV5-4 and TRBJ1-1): ETGVTQSPTHLIKTRGQQVTLRCSSQSGHNTVSWYQQALGQGPQFIFQYYREEENGRGNFPPRFSGLQFPNYSSELNVNALELDDSALYLCASSFGQLNTEAFFGQGTRLTVV.

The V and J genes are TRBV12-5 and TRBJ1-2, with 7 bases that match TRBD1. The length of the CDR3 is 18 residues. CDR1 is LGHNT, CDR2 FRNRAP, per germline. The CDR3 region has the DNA TGTGGTAGATCCCCTCCGAAGATGACAGGGCGGGCTAACTATGGCTACACCTTC. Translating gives CGRSPPKMTGRANYGYTF. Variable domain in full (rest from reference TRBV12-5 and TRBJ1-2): DARVTQTPRHKVTEMGQEVTMRCQPILGHNTVFWYRQTMMQGLELLAYFRNRAPLDDSGMPKDRFSAEMPDATLATLKIQPSEPRDSAVYFCGRSPPKMTGRANYGYTFGSGTRLTVV.

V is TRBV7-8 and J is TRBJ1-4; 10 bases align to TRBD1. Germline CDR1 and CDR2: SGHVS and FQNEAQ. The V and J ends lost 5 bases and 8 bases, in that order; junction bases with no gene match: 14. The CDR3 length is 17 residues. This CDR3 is CASSALGTGALEEKLFF. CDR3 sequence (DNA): TGTGCCAGCAGCGCCCTCGGGACAGGGGCTTTAGAAGAAAAACTGTTTTTT. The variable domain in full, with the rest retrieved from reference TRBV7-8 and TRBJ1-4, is GAGVSQSPRYKVAKRGQDVALRCDPISGHVSLFWYQQALGQGPEFLTYFQNEAQLDKSGLPSDRFFAERPEGSVSTLKIQRTQQEDSAVYLCASSALGTGALEEKLFFGSGTQLSVL.

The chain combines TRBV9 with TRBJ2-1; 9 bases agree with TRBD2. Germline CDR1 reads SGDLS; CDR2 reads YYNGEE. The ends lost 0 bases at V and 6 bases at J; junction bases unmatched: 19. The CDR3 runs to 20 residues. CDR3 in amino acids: CASSVASRLAVFGPSNEQFF. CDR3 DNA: TGTGCCAGCAGCGTAGCTAGCCGACTAGCGGTGTTTGGACCTTCCAATGAGCAGTTCTTC.

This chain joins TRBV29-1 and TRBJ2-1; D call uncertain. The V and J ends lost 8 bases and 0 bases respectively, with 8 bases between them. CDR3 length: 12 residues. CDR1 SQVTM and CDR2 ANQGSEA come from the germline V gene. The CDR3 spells CSLASSYNEQFF. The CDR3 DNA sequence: TGCAGCCTCGCGAGCTCCTACAATGAGCAGTTCTTC.

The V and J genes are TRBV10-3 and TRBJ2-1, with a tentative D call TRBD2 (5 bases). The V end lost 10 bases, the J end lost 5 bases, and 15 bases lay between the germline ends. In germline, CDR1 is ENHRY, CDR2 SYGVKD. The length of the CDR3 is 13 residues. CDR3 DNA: TGTGCCACCGGGGAGAATTTTAACAATGAGCAGTTCTTC. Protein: CATGENFNNEQFF.

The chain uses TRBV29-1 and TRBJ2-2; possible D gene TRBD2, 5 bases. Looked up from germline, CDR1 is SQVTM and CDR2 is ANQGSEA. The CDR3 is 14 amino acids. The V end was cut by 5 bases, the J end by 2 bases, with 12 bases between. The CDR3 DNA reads TGCAGCGTTTCCGACTACCAAAACACCGGGGAGCTGTTTTTT. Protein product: CSVSDYQNTGELFF.

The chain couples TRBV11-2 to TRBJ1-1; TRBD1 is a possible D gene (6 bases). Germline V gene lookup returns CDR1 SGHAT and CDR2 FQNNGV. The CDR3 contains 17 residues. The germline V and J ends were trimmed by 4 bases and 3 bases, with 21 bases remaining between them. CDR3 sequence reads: CASSYRVQKTQDTEAFF. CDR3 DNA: TGTGCCAGCAGCTACAGGGTCCAAAAGACCCAGGACACTGAAGCTTTCTTT. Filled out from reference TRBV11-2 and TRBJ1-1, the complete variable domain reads EAGVAQSPRYKIIEKRQSVAFWCNPISGHATLYWYQQILGQGPKLLIQFQNNGVVDDSQLPKDRFSAERLKGVDSTLKIQPAKLEDSAVYLCASSYRVQKTQDTEAFFGQGTRLTVV.

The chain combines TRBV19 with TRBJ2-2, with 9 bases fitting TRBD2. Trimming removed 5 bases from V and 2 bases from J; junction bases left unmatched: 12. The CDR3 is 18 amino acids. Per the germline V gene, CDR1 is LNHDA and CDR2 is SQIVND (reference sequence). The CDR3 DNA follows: TGTGCCAGTAGTCTCCGTGGTAGCGGGAGTCCAAACACCGGGGAGCTGTTTTTT. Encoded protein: CASSLRGSGSPNTGELFF.

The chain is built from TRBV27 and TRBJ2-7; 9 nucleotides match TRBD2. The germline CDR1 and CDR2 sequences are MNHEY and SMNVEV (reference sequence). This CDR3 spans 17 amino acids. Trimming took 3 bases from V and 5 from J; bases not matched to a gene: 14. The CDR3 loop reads CASSLWVRAGGIDEQYF. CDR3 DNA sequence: TGTGCCAGCAGTTTGTGGGTCAGAGCGGGGGGCATCGACGAGCAGTACTTC.

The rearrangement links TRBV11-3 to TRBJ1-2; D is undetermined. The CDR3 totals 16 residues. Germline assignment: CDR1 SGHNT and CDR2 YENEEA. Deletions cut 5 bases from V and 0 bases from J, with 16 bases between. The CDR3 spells CASSPRDGGTNYGYTF. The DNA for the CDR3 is TGTGCCAGCAGCCCCAGAGACGGCGGAACTAACTATGGCTACACCTTC. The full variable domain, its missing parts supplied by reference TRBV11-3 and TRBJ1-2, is EAGVVQSPRYKIIEKKQPVAFWCNPISGHNTLYWYLQNLGQGPELLIRYENEEAVDDSQLPKDRFSAERLKGVDSTLKIQPAELGDSAVYLCASSPRDGGTNYGYTFGSGTRLTVV.

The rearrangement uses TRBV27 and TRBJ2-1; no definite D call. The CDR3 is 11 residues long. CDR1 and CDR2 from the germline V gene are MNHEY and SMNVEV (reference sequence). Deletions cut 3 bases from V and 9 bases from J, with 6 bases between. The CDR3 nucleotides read TGTGCCAGCAGTTTCGGGTTTGAGCAGTTCTTC. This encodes CASSFGFEQFF.

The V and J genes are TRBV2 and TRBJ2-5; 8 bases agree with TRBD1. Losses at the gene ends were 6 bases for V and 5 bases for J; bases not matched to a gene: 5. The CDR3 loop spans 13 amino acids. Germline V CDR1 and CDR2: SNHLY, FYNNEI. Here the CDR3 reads CASSADREETQYF. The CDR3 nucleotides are TGTGCCAGCAGCGCGGACAGGGAGGAGACCCAGTACTTC.